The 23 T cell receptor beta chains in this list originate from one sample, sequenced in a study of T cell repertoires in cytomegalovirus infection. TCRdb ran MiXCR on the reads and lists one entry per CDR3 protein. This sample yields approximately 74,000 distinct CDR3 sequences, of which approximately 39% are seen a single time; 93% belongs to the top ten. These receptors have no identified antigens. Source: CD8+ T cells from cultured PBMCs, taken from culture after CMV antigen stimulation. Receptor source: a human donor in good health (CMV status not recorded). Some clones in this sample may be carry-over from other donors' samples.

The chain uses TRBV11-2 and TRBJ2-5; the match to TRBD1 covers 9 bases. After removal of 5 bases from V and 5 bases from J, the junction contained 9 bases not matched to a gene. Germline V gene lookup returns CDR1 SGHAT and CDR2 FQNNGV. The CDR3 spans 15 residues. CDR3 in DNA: TGTGCCAGCAGCACCACAGGGGGCTTAATGGAGACCCAGTACTTC. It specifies CASSTTGGLMETQYF.

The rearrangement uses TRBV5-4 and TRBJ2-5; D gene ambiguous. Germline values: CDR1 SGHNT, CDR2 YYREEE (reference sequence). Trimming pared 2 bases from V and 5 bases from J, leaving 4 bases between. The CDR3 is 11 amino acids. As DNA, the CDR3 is TGTGCCAGCAGCTTTGGGGAGACCCAGTACTTC. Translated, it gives CASSFGETQYF.

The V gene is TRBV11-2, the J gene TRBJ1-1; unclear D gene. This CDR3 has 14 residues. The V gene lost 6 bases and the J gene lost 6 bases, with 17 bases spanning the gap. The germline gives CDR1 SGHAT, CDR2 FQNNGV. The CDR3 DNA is TGTGCCAGCAGTCCAGCCTATGGAGTATCTGAAGCTTTCTTT. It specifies CASSPAYGVSEAFF.

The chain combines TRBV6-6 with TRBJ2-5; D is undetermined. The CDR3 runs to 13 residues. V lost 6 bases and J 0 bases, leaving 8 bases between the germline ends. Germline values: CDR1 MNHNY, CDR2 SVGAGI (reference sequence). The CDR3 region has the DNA TGTGCCAGCAGACTCAACAACCAAGAGACCCAGTACTTC. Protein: CASRLNNQETQYF.

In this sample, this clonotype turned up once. The CDR3 spells CSVGDSVGEQYF. The CDR3 nucleotides read TGCAGCGTTGGGGATAGCGTGGGCGAGCAGTACTTC. The V call is TRBV29-1, the J call TRBJ2-7; tentatively, D is TRBD2 (5 bases). This CDR3 spans 12 amino acids. V was cut by 4 bases and J by 6 bases, with 13 bases left in between. CDR1 is SQVTM and CDR2 is ANQGSEA in the germline V gene.

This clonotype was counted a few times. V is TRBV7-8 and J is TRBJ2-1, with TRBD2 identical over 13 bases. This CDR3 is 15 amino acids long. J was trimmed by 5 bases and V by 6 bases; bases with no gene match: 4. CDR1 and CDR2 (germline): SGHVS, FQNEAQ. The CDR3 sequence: CASSRGLAGDNEQFF. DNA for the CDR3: TGTGCCAGCAGTCGAGGACTAGCGGGGGACAATGAGCAGTTCTTC. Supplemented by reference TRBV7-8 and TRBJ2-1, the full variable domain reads GAGVSQSPRYKVAKRGQDVALRCDPISGHVSLFWYQQALGQGPEFLTYFQNEAQLDKSGLPSDRFFAERPEGSVSTLKIQRTQQEDSAVYLCASSRGLAGDNEQFFGPGTRLTVL.

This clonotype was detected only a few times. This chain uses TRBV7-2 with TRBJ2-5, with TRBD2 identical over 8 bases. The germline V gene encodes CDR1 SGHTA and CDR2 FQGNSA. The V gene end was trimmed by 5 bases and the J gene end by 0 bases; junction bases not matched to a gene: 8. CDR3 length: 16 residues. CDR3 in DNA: TGTGCCAGCAGCCCCGGGACTAGTCCGTACCAAGAGACCCAGTACTTC. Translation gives CASSPGTSPYQETQYF.

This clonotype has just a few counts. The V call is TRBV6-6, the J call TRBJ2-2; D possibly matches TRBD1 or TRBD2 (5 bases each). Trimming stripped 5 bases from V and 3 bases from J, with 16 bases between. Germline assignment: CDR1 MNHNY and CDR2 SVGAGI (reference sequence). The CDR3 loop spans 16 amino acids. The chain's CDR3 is CASSQRGSGYTGELFF. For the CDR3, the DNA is TGTGCCAGCAGTCAGAGGGGATCGGGGTACACCGGGGAGCTGTTTTTT.

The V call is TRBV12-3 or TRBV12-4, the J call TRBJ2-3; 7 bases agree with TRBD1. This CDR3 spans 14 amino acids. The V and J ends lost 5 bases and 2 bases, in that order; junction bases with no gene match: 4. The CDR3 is CASSNRGPTDTQYF. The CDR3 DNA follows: TGTGCCAGCAGTAACAGGGGCCCCACAGATACGCAGTATTTT.

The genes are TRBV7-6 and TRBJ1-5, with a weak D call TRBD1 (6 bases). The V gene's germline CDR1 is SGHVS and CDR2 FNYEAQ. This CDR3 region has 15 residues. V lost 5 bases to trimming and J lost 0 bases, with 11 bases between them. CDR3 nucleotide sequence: TGTGCCAGCAGCGACAGGCCAGGTAGCAATCAGCCCCAGCATTTT. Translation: CASSDRPGSNQPQHF.

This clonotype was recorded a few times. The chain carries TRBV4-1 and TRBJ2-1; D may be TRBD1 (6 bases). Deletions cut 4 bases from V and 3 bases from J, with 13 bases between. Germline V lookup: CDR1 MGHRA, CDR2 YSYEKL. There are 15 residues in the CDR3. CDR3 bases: TGCGCCAGCAGCCCCCTCCAGGGGAGCTACAATGAGCAGTTCTTC. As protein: CASSPLQGSYNEQFF.

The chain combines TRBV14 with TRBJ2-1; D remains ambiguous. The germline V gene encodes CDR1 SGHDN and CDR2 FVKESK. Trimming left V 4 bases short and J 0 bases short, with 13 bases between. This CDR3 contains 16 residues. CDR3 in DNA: TGTGCCAGCAGCCCCGGCGGCAGTCCCTCCTACAATGAGCAGTTCTTC. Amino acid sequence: CASSPGGSPSYNEQFF.

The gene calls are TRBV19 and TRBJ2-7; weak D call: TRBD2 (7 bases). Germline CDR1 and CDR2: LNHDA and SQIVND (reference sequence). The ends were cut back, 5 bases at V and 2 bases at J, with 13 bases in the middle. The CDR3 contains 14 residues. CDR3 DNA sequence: TGTGCCAGTAGTCCCGGGGGGCTTGCCTACGAGCAGTACTTC. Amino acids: CASSPGGLAYEQYF.

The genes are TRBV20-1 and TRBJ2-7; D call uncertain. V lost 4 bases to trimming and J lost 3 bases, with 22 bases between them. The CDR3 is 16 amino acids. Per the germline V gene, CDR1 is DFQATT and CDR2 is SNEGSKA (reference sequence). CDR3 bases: TGCAGTGCTACCGGGTCAAAAATGGGCCTAGTCTACGAGCAGTACTTC. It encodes CSATGSKMGLVYEQYF.

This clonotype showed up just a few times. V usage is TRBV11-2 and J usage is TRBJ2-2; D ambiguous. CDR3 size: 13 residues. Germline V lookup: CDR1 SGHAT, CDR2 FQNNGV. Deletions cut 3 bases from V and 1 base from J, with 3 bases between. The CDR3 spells CASSLRNTGELFF. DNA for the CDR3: TGTGCCAGCAGCTTGAGGAACACCGGGGAGCTGTTTTTT.

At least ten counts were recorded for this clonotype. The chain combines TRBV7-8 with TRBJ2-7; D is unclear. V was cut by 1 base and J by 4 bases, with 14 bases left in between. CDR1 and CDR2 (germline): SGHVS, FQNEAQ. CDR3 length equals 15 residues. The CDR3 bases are TGTGCCAGCAGCTTAGGTGTCCAGGAATCATACGAGCAGTACTTC. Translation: CASSLGVQESYEQYF.

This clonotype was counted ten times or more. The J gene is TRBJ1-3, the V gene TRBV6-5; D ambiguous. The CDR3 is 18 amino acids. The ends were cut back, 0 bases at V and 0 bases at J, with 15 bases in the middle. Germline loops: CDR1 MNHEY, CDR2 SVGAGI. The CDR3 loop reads CASSYSRSQEHSGNTIYF. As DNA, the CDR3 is TGTGCCAGCAGTTACTCAAGGTCCCAGGAACACTCTGGAAACACCATATATTTT.

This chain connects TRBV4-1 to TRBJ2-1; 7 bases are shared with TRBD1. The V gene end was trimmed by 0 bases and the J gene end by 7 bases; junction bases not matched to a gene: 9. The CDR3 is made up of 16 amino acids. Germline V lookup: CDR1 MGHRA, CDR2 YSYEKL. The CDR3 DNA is TGCGCCAGCAGCCAAGATACAGGGGCAGGTGGTAATGAGCAGTTCTTC. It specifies CASSQDTGAGGNEQFF.

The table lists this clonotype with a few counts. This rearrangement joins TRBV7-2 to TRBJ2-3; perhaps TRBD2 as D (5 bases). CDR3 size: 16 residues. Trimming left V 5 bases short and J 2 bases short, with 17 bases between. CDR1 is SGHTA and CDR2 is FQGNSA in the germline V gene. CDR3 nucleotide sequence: TGTGCCAGCAGCCCCCTAGCAGGCGACCTCACAGATACGCAGTATTTT. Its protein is CASSPLAGDLTDTQYF.

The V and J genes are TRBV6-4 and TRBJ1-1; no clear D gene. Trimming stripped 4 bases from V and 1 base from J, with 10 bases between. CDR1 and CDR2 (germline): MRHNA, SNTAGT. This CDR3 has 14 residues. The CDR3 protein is CASSAVLGNTEAFF. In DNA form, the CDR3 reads TGTGCCAGCAGTGCAGTGTTGGGGAACACTGAAGCTTTCTTT.

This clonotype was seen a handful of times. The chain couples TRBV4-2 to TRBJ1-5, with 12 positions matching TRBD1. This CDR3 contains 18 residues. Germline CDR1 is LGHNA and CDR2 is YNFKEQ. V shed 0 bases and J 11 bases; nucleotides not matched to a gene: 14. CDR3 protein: CASSQDSAPGQGARAQHF. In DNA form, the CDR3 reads TGTGCCAGCAGCCAAGATTCGGCCCCGGGACAGGGGGCAAGGGCCCAGCATTTT.

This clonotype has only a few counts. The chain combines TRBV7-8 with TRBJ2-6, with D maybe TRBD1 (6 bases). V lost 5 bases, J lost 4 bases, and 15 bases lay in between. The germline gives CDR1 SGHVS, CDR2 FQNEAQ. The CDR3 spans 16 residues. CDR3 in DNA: TGTGCCAGCAGCACTCAGGGGATGGGCGGGGCCAACGTCCTGACTTTC. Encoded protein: CASSTQGMGGANVLTF.

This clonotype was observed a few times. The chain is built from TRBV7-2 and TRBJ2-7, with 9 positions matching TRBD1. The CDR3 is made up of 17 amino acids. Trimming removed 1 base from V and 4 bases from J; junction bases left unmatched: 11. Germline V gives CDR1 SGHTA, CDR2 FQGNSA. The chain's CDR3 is CASSLEGRGTGLYEQYF. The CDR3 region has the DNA TGTGCCAGCAGCTTAGAGGGACGCGGGACAGGGTTGTACGAGCAGTACTTC.